The 8 T cell receptor beta chains reported below all come from one sample, sequenced in a study of blood T cell repertoires in COVID-19 (dated by TCRdb to 2018 to 2020). The library was generated by the immunoSEQ multiplex PCR assay. TCRdb retrieved this table from immuneACCESS and kept in-frame rearrangements only. Not all clones are present; in checked studies, unresolved V genes account for under half, and no reason is known for the remainder. Within this sample are around 360,000 clones, with roughly nine tenths of them counted one time only. The ten largest clones capture 2.5% to 3% of the sample. Sequenced sample: PBMCs or T cells enriched from blood (not recorded which). All receptors derive from a woman aged 25-40 years who had recovered from COVID-19.

V and J are TRBV11-2 and TRBJ1-1, with a possible D match to TRBD1 (5 bases). The CDR3 runs 15 residues. The V gene's germline CDR1 is SGHAT and CDR2 FQNNGV. The V gene lost 6 bases and the J gene lost 2 bases, with 16 bases spanning the gap. CDR3 region: CASRPGPTVNTEAFF. CDR3 bases: TGTGCCAGCAGGCCCGGGCCGACAGTTAACACTGAAGCTTTCTTT.

The chain couples TRBV3-1 (or the pseudogene TRBV3-2) to TRBJ2-1; 8 nucleotides match TRBD2. The CDR3 extends over 15 amino acids. The germline V gene has CDR1 LGHDT and CDR2 YNNKEL (reference sequence). V trimming: 6 bases; J trimming: 8 bases; junction bases outside the gene matches: 12. CDR3 sequence (DNA): TGTGCCAGCAGGGGACCGGGACTAGGAAGGGATGAGCAGTTCTTC. Translation: CASRGPGLGRDEQFF.

This chain links TRBV13 with TRBJ1-5, with D maybe TRBD1 (5 bases). The CDR3 has 14 amino acids. The ends were cut back, 2 bases at V and 6 bases at J, with 11 bases in the middle. CDR1 is PRHDT, CDR2 FYEKMQ, per germline (reference sequence). The CDR3 sequence: CASSLWGSGQPQHF. The CDR3 DNA reads as TGTGCCAGCAGCTTATGGGGCTCCGGTCAGCCCCAGCATTTT.

V and J are TRBV5-1 and TRBJ2-4; D not resolved. This CDR3 is built from 15 residues. Trimming removed 0 bases from V and 0 bases from J, with 7 bases in between. Germline-derived CDR1 and CDR2 are SGHRS and YFSETQ. CDR3 in amino acids: CASSLGLIAKNIQYF. CDR3 DNA sequence: TGCGCCAGCAGCTTGGGACTCATAGCCAAAAACATTCAGTACTTC.

CDR3 sequence (DNA): TGTGCCAGCAGTGTAGAAGGGGTTAATCAGCCCCAGCATTTT. As protein: CASSVEGVNQPQHF. The gene calls are TRBV2 and TRBJ1-5, with D possibly TRBD1 on 5 matching bases. V dropped 4 bases and J dropped 4 bases, with 11 bases sitting between them. From germline, CDR1 is SNHLY and CDR2 FYNNEI. The CDR3 loop spans 14 amino acids. The entire variable domain, with the rest obtained from reference TRBV2 and TRBJ1-5, is as follows: EPEVTQTPSHQVTQMGQEVILRCVPISNHLYFYWYRQILGQKVEFLVSFYNNEISEKSEIFDDQFSVERPDGSNFTLKIRSTKLEDSAMYFCASSVEGVNQPQHFGDGTRLSIL.

V usage is TRBV10-3 and J usage is TRBJ1-5; D might be TRBD1 (6 bases). Germline CDR1 is ENHRY and CDR2 is SYGVKD. V gave up 6 bases and J gave up 6 bases, with 9 bases separating them. CDR3 size: 12 residues. The CDR3 loop reads CAISRGPQPQHF. DNA for the CDR3: TGTGCCATCAGCAGGGGCCCTCAGCCCCAGCATTTT.

The CDR3 here is CASSGASGGVYEQYF. DNA for the CDR3: TGTGCCAGCAGTGGGGCTAGCGGGGGGGTTTACGAGCAGTACTTC. The rearrangement links TRBV2 to TRBJ2-7; TRBD2 matches 12 bases. The germline V gene encodes CDR1 SNHLY and CDR2 FYNNEI. This CDR3 contains 15 residues. V trimming: 4 bases; J trimming: 4 bases; junction bases outside the gene matches: 5.

J is TRBJ2-7 and V is TRBV28; a possible D gene is TRBD2 (5 bases). CDR1 and CDR2 (germline): MDHEN, SYDVKM. The CDR3 totals 12 residues. V lost 2 bases and J 3 bases, leaving 5 bases between the germline ends. The CDR3 DNA follows: TGTGCCAGCAGTTTAGGACTCTACGAGCAGTACTTC. This translates into CASSLGLYEQYF.